The 6 T cell receptor beta chains reported below all come from one sample, sequenced in a study of cytotoxic CD8 clonotypes in ibrutinib-treated CLL. Profiled with immunoSEQ multiplex PCR; TCRdb holds only in-frame clones, not every one. Of around 200,000 clones listed, about three quarters are singletons. Sequencing was performed on PBMCs, taken after 12 months of ibrutinib treatment. These receptors were taken from a human donor with chronic lymphocytic leukemia.

This clone came up a few times. The chain combines TRBV30 with TRBJ2-2, with D maybe TRBD1 (6 bases). This CDR3 is built from 15 residues. The germline V gene encodes CDR1 GTSNPN and CDR2 SVGIG (reference sequence). Trimming removed 3 bases at V and 3 bases at J, with 14 bases between. The chain's CDR3 is CAWRAGTRYTGELFF. The CDR3 DNA reads TGTGCCTGGAGAGCCGGGACACGCTACACCGGGGAGCTGTTTTTT. The full variable domain, with the rest looked up from reference TRBV30 and TRBJ2-2, is SQTIHQWPATLVQPVGSPLSLECTVEGTSNPNLYWYRQAAGRGLQLLFYSVGIGQISSEVPQNLSASRPQDRQFILSSKKLLLSDSGFYLCAWRAGTRYTGELFFGEGSRLTVL.

This chain uses TRBV7-2 with TRBJ1-1; D gene uncertain. Trimming removed 3 bases at V and 1 base at J, with 6 bases between. Germline V CDR1 and CDR2: SGHTA, FQGNSA. The CDR3 is made up of 13 amino acids. The CDR3 here is CASSFSRNTEAFF. The CDR3 DNA reads TGTGCCAGCAGCTTTTCCCGGAACACTGAAGCTTTCTTT.

This chain joins TRBV10-1 and TRBJ1-5; 11 bases map to TRBD1. The CDR3 length is 15 residues. CDR1 is WNHNN and CDR2 is SYGVQD in the germline V gene (reference sequence). With 4 bases clipped from V and 7 bases from J, the junction kept 6 bases outside the gene matches. The CDR3 spells CASSGGTGGDQPQHF. In nucleotides, the CDR3 is TGCGCCAGCAGTGGAGGGACAGGGGGGGACCAGCCCCAGCATTTT.

The genes are TRBV5-4 and TRBJ1-1, with D possibly being TRBD1 (5 bases). The germline V gene encodes CDR1 SGHNT and CDR2 YYREEE (reference sequence). Trimming shortened V by 4 bases and J by 4 bases, and 17 bases separated the two germline ends. The CDR3 consists of 15 residues. In nucleotides, the CDR3 is TGTGCCAGCAGCCCCCGGTCGGGGCGGGGCACTGAAGCTTTCTTT. This encodes CASSPRSGRGTEAFF.

The V gene is TRBV27, the J gene TRBJ2-7; D might be TRBD1 (6 bases). With 5 bases removed from V and 2 bases from J, the gap between germline ends came to 13 bases. The CDR3 is 14 residues long. Germline V gives CDR1 MNHEY, CDR2 SMNVEV (reference sequence). The CDR3 DNA reads as TGTGCCAGCAGTCCTACTGACAGGACCTACGAGCAGTACTTC. Its protein product is CASSPTDRTYEQYF.

The CDR3: CASNAAWRLNTEAFF. For the CDR3, the DNA is TGTGCCAGCAACGCCGCTTGGAGACTGAACACTGAAGCTTTCTTT. The rearrangement joins TRBV27 to TRBJ1-1; D not certain. CDR1 is MNHEY, CDR2 SMNVEV, per germline (reference sequence). The CDR3 is 15 residues long. Trimming took off 7 bases at V and 0 bases at J, with 15 bases between the two ends.